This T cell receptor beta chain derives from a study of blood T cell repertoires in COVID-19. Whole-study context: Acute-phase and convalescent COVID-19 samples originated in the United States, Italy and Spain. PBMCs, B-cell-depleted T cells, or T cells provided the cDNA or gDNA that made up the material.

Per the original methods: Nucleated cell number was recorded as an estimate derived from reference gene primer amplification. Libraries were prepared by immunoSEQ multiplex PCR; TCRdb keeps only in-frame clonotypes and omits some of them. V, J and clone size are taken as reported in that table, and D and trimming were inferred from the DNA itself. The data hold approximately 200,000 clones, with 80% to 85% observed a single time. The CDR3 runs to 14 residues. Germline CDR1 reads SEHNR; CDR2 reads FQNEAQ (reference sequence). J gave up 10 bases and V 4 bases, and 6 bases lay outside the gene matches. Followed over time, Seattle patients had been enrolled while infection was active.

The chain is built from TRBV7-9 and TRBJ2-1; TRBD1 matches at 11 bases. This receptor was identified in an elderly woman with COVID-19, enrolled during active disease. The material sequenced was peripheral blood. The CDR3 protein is CASSWTGGIEEQFF. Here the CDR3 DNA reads TGTGCCAGCAGCTGGACAGGGGGCATTGAGGAGCAGTTCTTC.